The next 18 T cell receptor beta chains were all read from a single sample in a study of T cell responses to AZD1222 COVID-19 vaccine. Sequenced by immunoSEQ multiplex PCR; TCRdb stores in-frame clones only, minus some. The sample shows 95,000 to 150,000 clones, roughly 92% of them seen only once. Specimen: peripheral blood, collected on day 0 of AZD1222 vaccination. The receptors were sampled from an adult in good health.

The V and J genes are TRBV30 and TRBJ1-5; weak D call: TRBD1 (5 bases). CDR3 length: 15 residues. Trimming shortened V by 2 bases and J by 4 bases, and 15 bases separated the two germline ends. CDR1 GTSNPN and CDR2 SVGIG come from the germline V gene (reference sequence). The CDR3 protein is CAWSLTGIGNQPQHF. DNA of the CDR3: TGTGCCTGGAGTCTTACAGGCATAGGGAATCAGCCCCAGCATTTT.

In DNA form, the CDR3 reads TGTGCCTGGAGTGTCATGGCGGGACCGGCAGATACGCAGTATTTT. It specifies CAWSVMAGPADTQYF. The chain combines TRBV30 with TRBJ2-3; a weak D match, TRBD2 (6 bases). V was shortened by 0 bases and J by 4 bases, with 14 bases between the two germline ends. Germline V gives CDR1 GTSNPN, CDR2 SVGIG (reference sequence). This CDR3 has 15 residues. The full variable domain, completed using reference TRBV30 and TRBJ2-3, is SQTIHQWPATLVQPVGSPLSLECTVEGTSNPNLYWYRQAAGRGLQLLFYSVGIGQISSEVPQNLSASRPQDRQFILSSKKLLLSDSGFYLCAWSVMAGPADTQYFGPGTRLTVL.

Comments on this clone: This specimen includes other DNA sequences encoding the same CDR3. The chain has TRBV12-3 or TRBV12-4 and TRBJ1-3; D is ambiguous. The CDR3 consists of 11 residues. Trimming removed 6 bases at V and 4 bases at J, with 4 bases between. CDR3 in DNA: TGTGCCAGCAGCCTGGGAAACACCATATATTTT. This translates into CASSLGNTIYF.

This chain connects TRBV29-1 to TRBJ1-1; D gene ambiguous. Trimming took off 8 bases at V and 0 bases at J, with 13 bases between the two ends. This CDR3 has 13 amino acids. Looked up from germline, CDR1 is SQVTM and CDR2 is ANQGSEA. The CDR3 spells CSPQLTMNTEAFF. CDR3 bases: TGCAGCCCTCAGTTAACCATGAACACTGAAGCTTTCTTT.

The chain has TRBV6-5 and TRBJ1-4; 7 nucleotides match TRBD1. Germline-derived CDR1 and CDR2 are MNHEY and SVGAGI. V lost 5 bases to trimming and J lost 0 bases; unmatched junction nucleotides: 3. This CDR3 comprises 15 residues. CDR3 bases: TGTGCCAGCAGTCTCGGGACAGCAACTAATGAAAAACTGTTTTTT. Encoded protein: CASSLGTATNEKLFF.

This clone was picked up a small number of times. The chain employs TRBV6-2 or TRBV6-3 and TRBJ2-1; 9 nucleotides match TRBD2. V shed 4 bases, J shed 8 bases, and the junction held 6 bases outside the gene matches. The CDR3 has 14 residues. In germline, CDR1 is MNHEY, CDR2 SVGEGT. The CDR3: CASSLAGEFDEQFF. CDR3 bases: TGTGCCAGCAGTTTAGCGGGAGAATTTGATGAGCAGTTCTTC.

J is TRBJ2-2 and V is TRBV3-1 (or the pseudogene TRBV3-2), with D perhaps matching TRBD1 (6 bases). The CDR3 is 20 residues long. The ends were cut back, 0 bases at V and 1 base at J, with 21 bases in the middle. Germline CDR1 LGHDT, CDR2 YNNKEL (reference sequence). CDR3 sequence (DNA): TGTGCCAGCAGCCAAGATCCAGGGGCAGAGCATGGGGGGAACACCGGGGAGCTGTTTTTT. It codes for CASSQDPGAEHGGNTGELFF.

The chain has TRBV13 and TRBJ1-2; 8 nucleotides match TRBD1. Germline CDR1 PRHDT, CDR2 FYEKMQ (reference sequence). The V segment lost 5 bases and the J segment 4 bases; nucleotides outside the gene matches: 6. The CDR3 is 14 amino acids. CDR3 nucleotides: TGTGCCAGCAGCACCCAGGGGGCACTCTATGGCTACACCTTC. Residues: CASSTQGALYGYTF.

The chain recombines TRBV30 with TRBJ2-1, with 7 bases aligning to TRBD2. The CDR3 runs to 14 residues. Trimming removed 3 bases from V and 12 bases from J; junction bases left unmatched: 14. Germline V gives CDR1 GTSNPN, CDR2 SVGIG (reference sequence). The CDR3 loop is CAWRGVAGRLAQFF. The CDR3 DNA follows: TGTGCCTGGAGGGGGGTAGCGGGCCGTCTTGCGCAGTTCTTC.

V gene TRBV6-5 combines with J gene TRBJ1-5; 9 bases align to TRBD1. V shed 7 bases and J 2 bases; nucleotides not matched to a gene: 6. The CDR3 loop spans 15 amino acids. Germline lookup yields CDR1 MNHEY and CDR2 SVGAGI. CDR3 amino acids: CASNRDRVGNQPQHF. The CDR3 nucleotides read TGTGCCAGCAATAGGGACAGGGTGGGCAATCAGCCCCAGCATTTT.

The gene calls are TRBV4-1 and TRBJ2-2; possible D gene TRBD1, 6 bases. CDR3 length: 15 residues. Trimming cost V 3 bases and J 5 bases, with 13 bases left between them. Germline CDR1 is MGHRA and CDR2 is YSYEKL. The CDR3 nucleotides are TGCGCCAGCAGCCACACACAGGGTCGGACCGGGGAGCTGTTTTTT. It encodes CASSHTQGRTGELFF.

In this sample, this clone turned up once. The chain carries TRBV2 and TRBJ1-1; 10 positions match TRBD1. The CDR3 has 12 residues. Germline CDR1 SNHLY, CDR2 FYNNEI. V shed 8 bases, J shed 6 bases, and the junction held 3 bases outside the gene matches. CDR3 protein: CASGTGDSEAFF. CDR3 in DNA: TGTGCCAGCGGGACAGGGGACTCTGAAGCTTTCTTT.

This chain links TRBV20-1 with TRBJ2-1; D possibly corresponds to TRBD2 (6 bases). The V end was cut by 3 bases, the J end by 11 bases, with 11 bases between. Germline V gives CDR1 DFQATT, CDR2 SNEGSKA (reference sequence). The CDR3 runs to 11 residues. The CDR3 protein is CSASGRVQQFF. The CDR3 DNA sequence: TGCAGTGCTAGCGGGAGAGTCCAGCAGTTCTTC.

The table lists this clone with a count of one. One end of the junction is discordant with germline, which a read error may explain. The chain carries TRBV4-2 and TRBJ2-2; no clear D. The CDR3 contains 16 residues. Germline V gives CDR1 LGHNA, CDR2 YNFKEQ. The CDR3, as DNA: TGTCCCAGCAGCAAAAGAGAATCGATCGCGGCCGGGGAGCTGTTTTTT. It encodes CPSSKRESIAAGELFF.

The chain joins TRBV29-1 to TRBJ1-2; D unresolved. V dropped 2 bases and J dropped 9 bases, with 7 bases sitting between them. Germline CDR1 SQVTM, CDR2 ANQGSEA. This CDR3 comprises 10 residues. In DNA form, the CDR3 reads TGCAGCGTTGAATCCGGGAGCTACACCTTC. Its translation is CSVESGSYTF.

This clone appeared once. CDR3 residues: CASSTQERSPLHF. The CDR3 DNA reads as TGTGCCAGTAGTACCCAGGAACGATCACCCCTCCACTTT. The chain has TRBV19 and TRBJ1-6; unclear D gene. From germline, CDR1 is LNHDA and CDR2 SQIVND (reference sequence). Trimming pared 4 bases from V and 10 bases from J, leaving 11 bases between. This CDR3 comprises 13 residues.

The J gene is TRBJ1-4, the V gene TRBV7-9, with D perhaps matching TRBD1 (6 bases). There are 15 residues in the CDR3. V lost 5 bases, J lost 3 bases, and 13 bases lay in between. Per germline, CDR1 SEHNR and CDR2 FQNEAQ (reference sequence). The CDR3 spells CASSPQQGSNEKLFF. CDR3 in DNA: TGTGCCAGCAGCCCCCAACAGGGATCTAATGAAAAACTGTTTTTT.

The CDR3 sequence is CASSASFPAGRAGTDTQYF. The CDR3 DNA reads TGTGCCAGCAGTGCATCCTTTCCCGCCGGACGGGCGGGCACAGATACGCAGTATTTT. V and J are TRBV6-2 or TRBV6-3 and TRBJ2-3; D is ambiguous. The CDR3 covers 19 residues. Trimming took 5 bases from V and 1 from J, leaving 25 bases between them. From germline, CDR1 is MNHEY and CDR2 SVGEGT.